The 30 T cell receptor beta chains reported below all come from one sample, sequenced in a study of OX40 agonist ivuxolimab in advanced cancers. Profiling relied on immunoSEQ multiplex PCR, and the TCRdb table lists in-frame clones only, not all of them. This sample has around 45,000 clones; over 70% occur once, and the top ten carry 10%. The specimen was CD4+ or CD8+ T cells sorted from blood, collected in a trial of the OX40 agonist ivuxolimab. The receptors were sampled from an adult with an advanced solid tumor such as melanoma, head and neck, liver or kidney cancer.

The chain employs TRBV19 and TRBJ1-2; tentative D call: TRBD1 (6 bases). The CDR3 loop spans 18 amino acids. Germline V gives CDR1 LNHDA, CDR2 SQIVND (reference sequence). Trimming left V 3 bases short and J 4 bases short, with 24 bases between. CDR3 loop: CASSIGGGTRERLYGYTF. CDR3 coding DNA: TGTGCCAGTAGTATCGGGGGCGGGACGAGGGAGAGGCTCTATGGCTACACCTTC.

V usage is TRBV19 and J usage is TRBJ1-5, with D tentatively TRBD1 (5 bases). The V gene's germline CDR1 is LNHDA and CDR2 SQIVND (reference sequence). Trimming stripped 2 bases from V and 8 bases from J, with 16 bases between. The CDR3 is 15 amino acids. The CDR3 loop reads CASSIQNGGLEPQHF. Here the CDR3 DNA reads TGTGCCAGTAGTATACAGAACGGGGGTTTGGAGCCCCAGCATTTT.

CDR3 sequence: CASSLGLGNEQFF. The CDR3 DNA reads as TGTGCCAGCAGCTTAGGCCTGGGGAATGAGCAGTTCTTC. This chain connects TRBV7-2 to TRBJ2-1; D call uncertain. The germline V gene has CDR1 SGHTA and CDR2 FQGNSA. V gave up 1 base and J gave up 7 bases, with 8 bases separating them. The CDR3 runs to 13 residues.

The chain has TRBV28 and TRBJ1-4, with D unresolved. V lost 5 bases and J 4 bases, leaving 8 bases between the germline ends. This CDR3 is 13 amino acids long. The germline V gene has CDR1 MDHEN and CDR2 SYDVKM. The CDR3 nucleotides read TGTGCCAGCAGTGCCCACGATAATGAAAAACTGTTTTTT. Its protein is CASSAHDNEKLFF.

This chain connects TRBV10-3 to TRBJ1-1; D is ambiguous. Trimming removed 4 bases from V and 4 bases from J, with 10 bases in between. Per the germline V gene, CDR1 is ENHRY and CDR2 is SYGVKD. The CDR3 sequence is 13 residues long. This CDR3 reads CAISAAATTEAFF. CDR3 DNA: TGTGCCATCAGTGCCGCAGCTACCACTGAAGCTTTCTTT.

This chain links TRBV14 with TRBJ2-1; D remains unclear. The CDR3 is made up of 17 amino acids. Germline V gives CDR1 SGHDN, CDR2 FVKESK. With 1 base removed from V and 0 bases from J, the gap between germline ends came to 13 bases. The chain's CDR3 is CASSQVGAVSSYNEQFF. In DNA, the CDR3 is TGTGCCAGCAGCCAAGTAGGAGCTGTTAGCTCCTACAATGAGCAGTTCTTC.

The genes are TRBV7-2 and TRBJ1-2; 10 nucleotides align to TRBD1. Per the germline V gene, CDR1 is SGHTA and CDR2 is FQGNSA. The junction had 10 bases not matched to a gene; V was cut back by 5 bases and J by 4 bases. The CDR3 is 16 residues long. The CDR3 DNA is TGTGCCAGCAGCCCTCGGGACAGGGGAGGACTCTATGGCTACACCTTC. Its translation is CASSPRDRGGLYGYTF.

This rearrangement joins TRBV10-3 to TRBJ1-2, with TRBD1 matching over 8 bases. The CDR3 length is 14 residues. Germline V CDR1 and CDR2: ENHRY, SYGVKD. The V and J ends lost 4 bases and 7 bases, in that order; junction bases with no gene match: 8. CDR3 in amino acids: CAISGYGTGGGYTF. The CDR3 region has the DNA TGTGCCATCAGTGGCTATGGGACAGGAGGTGGCTACACCTTC.

This chain joins TRBV18 and TRBJ2-1; 8 nucleotides agree with TRBD1. This CDR3 is 14 amino acids long. CDR1 KGHSH and CDR2 LQKENI come from the germline V gene. V lost 3 bases to trimming and J lost 9 bases; unmatched junction nucleotides: 7. The CDR3 DNA sequence: TGTGCCAGCTCACCCGAGACAGGGGCACCTGAGCAGTTCTTC. Protein product: CASSPETGAPEQFF.

The chain joins TRBV18 to TRBJ2-2, with D possibly being TRBD2 (5 bases). The CDR3 runs to 17 residues. Between the trimmed V and J ends, which lost 0 bases and 0 bases, there was a span of 11 bases. Germline-derived CDR1 and CDR2 are KGHSH and LQKENI. The CDR3 nucleotides are TGTGCCAGCTCACCACCGGGTAGCGTGGCGAACACCGGGGAGCTGTTTTTT. The encoded protein is CASSPPGSVANTGELFF.

The chain employs TRBV5-1 and TRBJ1-1, with D possibly TRBD1 on 6 matching bases. This CDR3 is built from 14 residues. From germline, CDR1 is SGHRS and CDR2 YFSETQ. The germline V and J ends were trimmed by 4 bases and 5 bases, with 15 bases remaining between them. CDR3 DNA: TGCGCCAGCAGCGACTCGACAGGAACAACTGAAGCTTTCTTT. Residues: CASSDSTGTTEAFF.

V usage is TRBV7-2 and J usage is TRBJ2-1, with TRBD2 identical over 7 bases. The CDR3 length is 13 residues. Trimming took 1 base from V and 9 from J; bases not matched to a gene: 3. Germline V gene lookup returns CDR1 SGHTA and CDR2 FQGNSA. DNA for the CDR3: TGTGCCAGCAGCTTAGAGCGGGACCGTGAGCAGTTCTTC. Residues: CASSLERDREQFF. The whole variable domain, remainder taken from reference TRBV7-2 and TRBJ2-1, is GAGVSQSPSNKVTEKGKDVELRCDPISGHTALYWYRQSLGQGLEFLIYFQGNSAPDKSGLPSDRFSAERTGGSVSTLTIQRTQQEDSAVYLCASSLERDREQFFGPGTRLTVL.

The chain joins TRBV19 to TRBJ1-2; 7 bases match TRBD1. Germline CDR1 LNHDA, CDR2 SQIVND (reference sequence). Trimming removed 7 bases from V and 5 bases from J; junction bases left unmatched: 7. The CDR3 loop spans 13 amino acids. CDR3: CASTPGTAYGYTF. In nucleotides, the CDR3 is TGTGCCAGTACCCCCGGGACAGCTTATGGCTACACCTTC.

This clone was seen a single time. This rearrangement joins TRBV2 to TRBJ2-7; D remains unclear. The germline V gene encodes CDR1 SNHLY and CDR2 FYNNEI. The CDR3 runs to 14 residues. V dropped 4 bases and J dropped 5 bases, with 15 bases sitting between them. Here the CDR3 DNA reads TGTGCCAGCAGTGGCCTAGGTGGGGTCGACGAGCAGTACTTC. Translation: CASSGLGGVDEQYF.

V gene TRBV2 combines with J gene TRBJ2-5; tentative D call: TRBD2 (6 bases). This CDR3 has 11 amino acids. V was cut by 6 bases and J by 4 bases, with 6 bases left in between. Germline V gene data show CDR1 as SNHLY and CDR2 as FYNNEI. CDR3 amino acids: CASREGETQYF. In DNA, the CDR3 is TGTGCCAGCAGGGAGGGAGAGACCCAGTACTTC.

The rearrangement links TRBV28 to TRBJ2-7, with TRBD1 matching 8 bases. Looked up from germline, CDR1 is MDHEN and CDR2 is SYDVKM. This CDR3 has 17 residues. Unmatched junction bases numbered 10, after V lost 1 base and J lost 2 bases. In DNA, the CDR3 is TGTGCCAGCAGTTTATCCGGGGACAGGAGTAGGGCCTACGAGCAGTACTTC. This sequence encodes CASSLSGDRSRAYEQYF. Supplemented by reference TRBV28 and TRBJ2-7, the full variable domain reads DVKVTQSSRYLVKRTGEKVFLECVQDMDHENMFWYRQDPGLGLRLIYFSYDVKMKEKGDIPEGYSVSREKKERFSLILESASTNQTSMYLCASSLSGDRSRAYEQYFGPGTRLTVT.

The chain is built from TRBV28 and TRBJ1-2; 8 bases map to TRBD1. CDR1 and CDR2 from the germline V gene are MDHEN and SYDVKM. J was trimmed by 10 bases and V by 1 base; bases with no gene match: 11. This CDR3 spans 15 amino acids. The CDR3 DNA sequence: TGTGCCAGCAGTTTATCCAACGACAGGGGAGGTGACTACACCTTC. Its protein is CASSLSNDRGGDYTF.

The rearrangement joins TRBV7-2 to TRBJ2-3, with D hard to call. The CDR3 runs 16 residues. V was shortened by 0 bases and J by 0 bases, with 10 bases between the two germline ends. The germline CDR1 and CDR2 sequences are SGHTA and FQGNSA. The CDR3 DNA reads as TGTGCCAGCAGCTTAGCGCAAACGTTAAGCACAGATACGCAGTATTTT. This encodes CASSLAQTLSTDTQYF. The full variable domain, in which reference TRBV7-2 and TRBJ2-3 provide the parts outside the CDR3, is GAGVSQSPSNKVTEKGKDVELRCDPISGHTALYWYRQSLGQGLEFLIYFQGNSAPDKSGLPSDRFSAERTGGSVSTLTIQRTQQEDSAVYLCASSLAQTLSTDTQYFGPGTRLTVL.

The chain couples TRBV29-1 to TRBJ1-2; 7 positions match TRBD1. The CDR3 totals 12 residues. Germline CDR1 is SQVTM and CDR2 is ANQGSEA. Germline trimming cut 7 bases from V and 1 base from J; bases unmatched to any gene: 3. For the CDR3, the DNA is TGCAGCGCCCCAGGGGGTAACTATGGCTACACCTTC. This translates into CSAPGGNYGYTF.

The gene calls are TRBV28 and TRBJ1-3, with D unclear. Germline V lookup: CDR1 MDHEN, CDR2 SYDVKM. This CDR3 has 12 amino acids. V was trimmed by 4 bases and J by 4 bases, leaving 5 bases between them. In DNA form, the CDR3 reads TGTGCCAGCAGTTCCGGAGGAAACACCATATATTTT. Residues: CASSSGGNTIYF.

The rearrangement uses TRBV7-2 and TRBJ2-7, with D uncertain. Germline assignment: CDR1 SGHTA and CDR2 FQGNSA. The CDR3 loop spans 14 amino acids. Deletions cut 1 base from V and 0 bases from J, with 7 bases between. Here the CDR3 reads CASSLVVSSYEQYF. The DNA of the CDR3 is TGTGCCAGCAGCTTAGTGGTAAGCTCCTACGAGCAGTACTTC.

This clone was observed a single time. The rearrangement uses TRBV2 and TRBJ2-4; no definite D call. Trimming stripped 2 bases from V and 11 bases from J, with 10 bases between. Germline assignment: CDR1 SNHLY and CDR2 FYNNEI. The CDR3 contains 12 residues. CDR3: CASSEPARLQYF. The CDR3 DNA reads TGTGCCAGCAGTGAACCTGCTAGACTTCAGTACTTC. The entire variable domain, with the rest obtained from reference TRBV2 and TRBJ2-4, is as follows: EPEVTQTPSHQVTQMGQEVILRCVPISNHLYFYWYRQILGQKVEFLVSFYNNEISEKSEIFDDQFSVERPDGSNFTLKIRSTKLEDSAMYFCASSEPARLQYFGAGTRLSVL.

The CDR3 protein is CASSPGSGTGELFF. Here the CDR3 DNA reads TGTGCCAGTAGTCCGGGGAGTGGCACCGGGGAGCTGTTTTTT. The chain recombines TRBV19 with TRBJ2-2, with D possibly being TRBD2 (5 bases). Germline lookup yields CDR1 LNHDA and CDR2 SQIVND (reference sequence). This CDR3 contains 14 residues. V was trimmed by 5 bases and J by 4 bases, leaving 11 bases between them.

This chain uses TRBV6-5 with TRBJ2-1; 8 bases line up with TRBD1. The CDR3 contains 14 residues. In germline, CDR1 is MNHEY, CDR2 SVGAGI. V shed 6 bases and J 4 bases; nucleotides not matched to a gene: 5. The CDR3 nucleotides are TGTGCCAGCAGACGCCGGGACAGGTACAATGAGCAGTTCTTC. Protein: CASRRRDRYNEQFF.

This clone was seen a single time. The rearrangement uses TRBV7-9 and TRBJ2-2; 8 nucleotides match TRBD1. The CDR3 length is 16 residues. Trimming at V came to 4 bases and at J to 1 base, leaving 5 bases not matched to a gene. Germline CDR1 SEHNR, CDR2 FQNEAQ (reference sequence). CDR3 in amino acids: CASSSTGTGNTGELFF. The CDR3, as DNA: TGTGCCAGCAGCTCTACCGGGACAGGGAACACCGGGGAGCTGTTTTTT. The variable domain in full, with the rest retrieved from reference TRBV7-9 and TRBJ2-2, is DTGVSQNPRHKITKRGQNVTFRCDPISEHNRLYWYRQTLGQGPEFLTYFQNEAQLEKSRLLSDRFSAERPKGSFSTLEIQRTEQGDSAMYLCASSSTGTGNTGELFFGEGSRLTVL.

This clone has a single count. This rearrangement joins TRBV11-3 to TRBJ2-5; tentative D call: TRBD2 (6 bases). Germline CDR1 reads SGHNT; CDR2 reads YENEEA. CDR3 length equals 13 residues. The V end lost 6 bases, the J end lost 2 bases, and 10 bases lay between the germline ends. This chain's CDR3 is CASRGTAQETQYF. CDR3 DNA sequence: TGTGCCAGCAGAGGGACTGCACAAGAGACCCAGTACTTC.

The V and J genes are TRBV18 and TRBJ2-3, with TRBD2 matching over 7 bases. V lost 2 bases and J lost 5; bases outside the gene matches: 7. Germline values: CDR1 KGHSH, CDR2 LQKENI. The CDR3 runs to 15 residues. CDR3: CASSPGLDLRDTQYF. The CDR3 nucleotides are TGTGCCAGCTCACCAGGACTAGATTTAAGAGATACGCAGTATTTT.

The chain employs TRBV7-8 and TRBJ1-1, with 10 bases fitting TRBD1. V dropped 2 bases and J dropped 5; count of bases not matched to a gene: 2. There are 14 residues in the CDR3. Germline assignment: CDR1 SGHVS and CDR2 FQNEAQ. CDR3 coding DNA: TGTGCCAGCAGCTTACAGGGACAGGGGACTGAAGCTTTCTTT. This translates into CASSLQGQGTEAFF.

This chain connects TRBV28 to TRBJ1-2, with D possibly matching TRBD1 (6 bases). Germline-derived CDR1 and CDR2 are MDHEN and SYDVKM. The CDR3 runs 12 residues. Trimming shortened V by 3 bases and J by 6 bases, and 8 bases separated the two germline ends. This chain's CDR3 is CASSFRGNGYTF. CDR3 nucleotides: TGTGCCAGCAGTTTTAGGGGGAATGGCTACACCTTC.

The rearrangement joins TRBV27 to TRBJ2-1, with D possibly matching TRBD2 (5 bases). The CDR3 has 14 residues. V lost 2 bases to trimming and J lost 5 bases, with 10 bases between them. Germline-derived CDR1 and CDR2 are MNHEY and SMNVEV (reference sequence). The CDR3 loop reads CASSLKRSDNEQFF. CDR3 DNA sequence: TGTGCCAGCAGTTTAAAGCGGTCCGACAATGAGCAGTTCTTC.